This T cell receptor (beta chain) was identified during a study of blood T cell repertoires in COVID-19. Study context: The origin of the acute and convalescent COVID-19 samples was the United States, Italy and Spain.

Assay: immunoSEQ multiplex PCR; the TCRdb copy retains only in-frame clones and omits some. The sample shows more than 20,000 clones, about 85% of them seen only once. The length of the CDR3 is 12 residues. Germline V gene lookup returns CDR1 SGHNT and CDR2 YYREEE (reference sequence). Details on this clone: The junction departs from germline at one end; a sequencing error may be responsible.

The chain combines TRBV5-4 with TRBJ2-5; 13 bases map to TRBD2. The source is a middle-aged man with active or convalescent COVID-19. Sequencing used peripheral blood. The DNA of the CDR3 is TGTGCCAGCAGCCGAGAACTAGCGGGGGGGGACTTC. As protein: CASSRELAGGDF.